Here is one T cell receptor beta chain with its context. In this sample, this clone turned up once. No antigen is known for it. No quality values exist for individual bases; no much larger clone is one base distant. TCRbeta CDR3 regions were amplified from genomic DNA by means of the immunoSEQ Assay, a bias-controlled multiplex PCR. The paper's processing steps were these. The number of nucleated cells in each sample was estimated by amplification of reference gene primers within the assay. To quantify the absolute abundance of each unique TCRbeta CDR3 rearrangement, sequence reads were collapsed and filtered. Productive Simpson clonality was computed per sample as the square root of Simpson's diversity index over productive rearrangements. In its TCRdb copy, this immuneACCESS table keeps in-frame sequences only and misses some clones. Where compared with another copy, unresolved V genes explain less than half of these, and the others have no known cause. That table supplies the V and J calls and clone size; D and trimming were determined from the DNA. Counted in this sample were fewer than 450,000 clones; around 87% of them appeared once. About 6% of the sample goes to the ten largest clones.

At one collaborating source in Seattle, patients were enrolled during active infection and were followed longitudinally through the course of disease. Whole blood was collected in K2EDTA tubes by collaborating institutions according to the institutions' own protocols. For TCRbeta analysis, collaborators shipped samples as frozen whole blood, isolated PBMCs, or DNA extracted from either of those sample types. This record belongs to a study of blood T cell repertoires in COVID-19 (dated by TCRdb to about 2020). In the study overall: Collaborator samples came from the United States, Italy and Spain and covered acute and convalescent phases of COVID-19. Nearly every sample came with metadata listing a de-identified subject ID, COVID-19 status, age in years and sex. Subjects who had been exposed to COVID-19, were actively infected with it, or had recovered from it provided the deeply sampled blood TCRbeta repertoires that made up the dataset. The repertoires were released in a freely available public database intended as a resource for research on the immune response to SARS-CoV-2. The prospective study material was composed of cDNA or gDNA derived from T cells, B-cell-depleted T cells, or PBMCs. Samples came from the ongoing ImmuneRACE study (first 160 participants) plus 1,254 subjects from 6 global collaborators. Where available, HLA class I and class II types were taken from metadata supplied by the sample provider and were not determined by assay-based typing.

Overall results and qualifications from the work: The quantity of clinical and demographic metadata differed by source and by participant and was supplied without curation.

V lost 2 bases and J lost 2 bases, and the count of bases not matched to a germline gene is 7. The CDR3 sequence holds 16 residues, the cysteine and phenylalanine included. Just the 48-base CDR3 DNA is kept, in frame starting at base 1. CDR1 SQVTM and CDR2 ANQGSEA were looked up in the germline V gene. The clonotype was recovered from a woman aged 50 to 65 with COVID-19, enrolled during active disease. The rearranged segments are TRBV29-1 and TRBJ2-1, and TRBD2 aligns with 9 junction nucleotides. The sequencing input was peripheral blood. The DNA sequence follows: TGCAGCGTTGAAATGGTATCTAGCGGGGCCTACAATGAGCAGTTCTTC. It codes for CSVEMVSSGAYNEQFF.